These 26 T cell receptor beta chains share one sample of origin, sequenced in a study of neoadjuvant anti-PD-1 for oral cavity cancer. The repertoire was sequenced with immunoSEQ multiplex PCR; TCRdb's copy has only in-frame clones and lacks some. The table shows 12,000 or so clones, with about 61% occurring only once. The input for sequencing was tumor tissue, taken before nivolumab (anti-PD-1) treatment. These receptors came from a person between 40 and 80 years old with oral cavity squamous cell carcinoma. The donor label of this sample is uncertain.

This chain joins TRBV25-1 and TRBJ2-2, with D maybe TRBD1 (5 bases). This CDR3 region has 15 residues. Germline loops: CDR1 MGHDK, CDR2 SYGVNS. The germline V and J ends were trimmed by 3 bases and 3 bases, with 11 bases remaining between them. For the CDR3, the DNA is TGTGCCAGCAGTGATAACAAAGGGGACACCGGGGAGCTGTTTTTT. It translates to CASSDNKGDTGELFF. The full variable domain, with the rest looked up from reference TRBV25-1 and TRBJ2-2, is EADIYQTPRYLVIGTGKKITLECSQTMGHDKMYWYQQDPGMELHLIHYSYGVNSTEKGDLSSESTVSRIRTEHFPLTLESARPSHTSQYLCASSDNKGDTGELFFGEGSRLTVL.

CDR3 sequence: CASSEDLGPTNEKLFF. As DNA, the CDR3 is TGTGCCAGCAGTGAAGATTTAGGCCCAACTAATGAAAAACTGTTTTTT. This chain joins TRBV6-1 and TRBJ1-4; D is unclear. Germline V gives CDR1 MNHNS, CDR2 SASEGT. V lost 1 base and J lost 0, with 9 bases in between. CDR3 length equals 16 residues.

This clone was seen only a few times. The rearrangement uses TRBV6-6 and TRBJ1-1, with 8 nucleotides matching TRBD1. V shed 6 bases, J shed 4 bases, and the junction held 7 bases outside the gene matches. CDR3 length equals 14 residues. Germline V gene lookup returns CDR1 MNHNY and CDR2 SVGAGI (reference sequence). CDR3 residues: CASSSTGGSTEAFF. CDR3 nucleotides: TGTGCCAGCAGCTCCACAGGGGGGTCCACTGAAGCTTTCTTT.

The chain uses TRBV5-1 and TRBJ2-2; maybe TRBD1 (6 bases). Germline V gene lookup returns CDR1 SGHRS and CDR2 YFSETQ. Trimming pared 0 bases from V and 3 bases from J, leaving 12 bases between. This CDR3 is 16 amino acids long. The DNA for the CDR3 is TGCGCCAGCAGCTTGGCCAGGAACAGGGACACCGGGGAGCTGTTTTTT. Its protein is CASSLARNRDTGELFF.

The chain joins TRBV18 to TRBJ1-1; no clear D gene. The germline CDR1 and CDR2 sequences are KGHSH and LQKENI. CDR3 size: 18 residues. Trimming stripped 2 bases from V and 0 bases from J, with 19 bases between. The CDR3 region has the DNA TGTGCCAGCTCACCATTGTTCCTCTGGGAAGGACTGAACACTGAAGCTTTCTTT. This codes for CASSPLFLWEGLNTEAFF.

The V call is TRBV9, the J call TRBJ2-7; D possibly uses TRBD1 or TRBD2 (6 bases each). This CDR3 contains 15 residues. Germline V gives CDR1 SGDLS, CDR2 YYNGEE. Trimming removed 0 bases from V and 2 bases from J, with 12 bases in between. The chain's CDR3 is CASSVAQGGTYEQYF. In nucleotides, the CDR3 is TGTGCCAGCAGCGTAGCACAGGGAGGTACCTACGAGCAGTACTTC. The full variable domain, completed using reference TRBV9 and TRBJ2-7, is DSGVTQTPKHLITATGQRVTLRCSPRSGDLSVYWYQQSLDQGLQFLIQYYNGEERAKGNILERFSAQQFPDLHSELNLSSLELGDSALYFCASSVAQGGTYEQYFGPGTRLTVT.

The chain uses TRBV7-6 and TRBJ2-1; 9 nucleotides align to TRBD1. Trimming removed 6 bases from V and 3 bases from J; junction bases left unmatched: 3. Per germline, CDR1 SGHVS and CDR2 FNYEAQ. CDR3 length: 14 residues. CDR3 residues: CASRDRGDYNEQFF. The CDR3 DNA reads TGTGCCAGCAGAGACAGGGGGGACTACAATGAGCAGTTCTTC.

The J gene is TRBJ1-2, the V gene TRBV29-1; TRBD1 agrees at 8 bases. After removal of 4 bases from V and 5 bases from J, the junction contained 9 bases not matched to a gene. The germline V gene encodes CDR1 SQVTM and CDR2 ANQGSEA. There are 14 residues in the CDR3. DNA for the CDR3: TGCAGCGTTGTAGGTTGGGGACAGGAATATGGCTACACCTTC. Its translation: CSVVGWGQEYGYTF. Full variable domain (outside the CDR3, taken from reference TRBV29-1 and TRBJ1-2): SAVISQKPSRDICQRGTSLTIQCQVDSQVTMMFWYRQQPGQSLTLIATANQGSEATYESGFVIDKFPISRPNLTFSTLTVSNMSPEDSSIYLCSVVGWGQEYGYTFGSGTRLTVV.

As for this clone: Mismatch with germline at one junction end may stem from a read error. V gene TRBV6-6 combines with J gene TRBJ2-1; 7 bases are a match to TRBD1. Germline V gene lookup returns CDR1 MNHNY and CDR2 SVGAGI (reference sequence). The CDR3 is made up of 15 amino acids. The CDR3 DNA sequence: TGTGCCAGCAGCCGAGGGAACGCACAGGGGAATGGGCAGTTCTTC. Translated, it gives CASSRGNAQGNGQFF.

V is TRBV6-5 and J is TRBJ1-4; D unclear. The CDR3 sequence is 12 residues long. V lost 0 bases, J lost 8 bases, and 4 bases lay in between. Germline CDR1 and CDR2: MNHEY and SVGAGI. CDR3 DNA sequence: TGTGCCAGCAGTTACTCCCCCGAAAAACTGTTTTTT. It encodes CASSYSPEKLFF.

The CDR3 region has the DNA TGTGCCAGCAGCGCTGGCGTCTACAATGAGCAGTTCTTC. Residues: CASSAGVYNEQFF. This chain connects TRBV9 to TRBJ2-1; D is uncertain. Trimming shortened V by 3 bases and J by 3 bases, and 7 bases separated the two germline ends. The CDR3 has 13 amino acids. Germline CDR1 is SGDLS and CDR2 is YYNGEE.

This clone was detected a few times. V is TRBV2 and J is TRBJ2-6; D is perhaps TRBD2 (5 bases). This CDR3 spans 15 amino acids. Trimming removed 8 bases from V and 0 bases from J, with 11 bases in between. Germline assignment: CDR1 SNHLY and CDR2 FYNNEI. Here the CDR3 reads CASREASSGANVLTF. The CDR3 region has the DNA TGTGCCAGCCGGGAAGCCAGCTCTGGGGCCAACGTCCTGACTTTC.

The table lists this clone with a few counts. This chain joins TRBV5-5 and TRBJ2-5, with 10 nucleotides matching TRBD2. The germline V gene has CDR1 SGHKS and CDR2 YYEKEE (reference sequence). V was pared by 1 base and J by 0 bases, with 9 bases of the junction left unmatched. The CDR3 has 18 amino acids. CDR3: CASSLKASGGPYQETQYF. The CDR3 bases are TGTGCCAGCAGCTTGAAGGCTAGCGGGGGCCCGTACCAAGAGACCCAGTACTTC. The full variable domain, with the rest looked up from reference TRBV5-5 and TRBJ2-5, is DAGVTQSPTHLIKTRGQQVTLRCSPISGHKSVSWYQQVLGQGPQFIFQYYEKEERGRGNFPDRFSARQFPNYSSELNVNALLLGDSALYLCASSLKASGGPYQETQYFGPGTRLLVL.

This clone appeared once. CDR3: CASSQTERRETQYF. The CDR3 DNA reads as TGCGCCAGCAGCCAAACTGAGAGGAGAGAGACCCAGTACTTC. V gene TRBV4-1 combines with J gene TRBJ2-5; D gene uncertain. The V gene's germline CDR1 is MGHRA and CDR2 YSYEKL. CDR3 length equals 14 residues. V gave up 2 bases and J gave up 4 bases, with 11 bases separating them.

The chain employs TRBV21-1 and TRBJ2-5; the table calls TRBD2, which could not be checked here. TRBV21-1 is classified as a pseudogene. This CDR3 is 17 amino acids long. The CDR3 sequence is CASSKGAWVPGKETQYF. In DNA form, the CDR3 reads TGTGCCAGCAGCAAAGGCGCATGGGTGCCGGGGAAAGAGACCCAGTACTTC.

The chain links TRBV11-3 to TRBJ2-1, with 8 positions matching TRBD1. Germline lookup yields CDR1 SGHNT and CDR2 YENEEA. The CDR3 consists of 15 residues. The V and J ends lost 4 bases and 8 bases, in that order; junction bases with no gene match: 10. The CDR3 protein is CASSSETGDVYEQFF. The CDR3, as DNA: TGTGCCAGCAGCTCAGAGACAGGGGACGTCTATGAGCAGTTCTTC.

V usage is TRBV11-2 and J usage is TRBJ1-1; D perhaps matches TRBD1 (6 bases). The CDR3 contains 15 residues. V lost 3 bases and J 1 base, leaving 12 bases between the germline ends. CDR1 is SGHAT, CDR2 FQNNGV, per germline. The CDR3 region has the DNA TGTGCCAGCAGCTTGGCTGGGGGGGCGAACACTGAAGCTTTCTTT. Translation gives CASSLAGGANTEAFF.

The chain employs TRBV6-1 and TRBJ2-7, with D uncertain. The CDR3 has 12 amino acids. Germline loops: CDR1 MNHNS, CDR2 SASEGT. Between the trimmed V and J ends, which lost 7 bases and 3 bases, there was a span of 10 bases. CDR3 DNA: TGTGCCAGCATAGGGCCTAACTACGAGCAGTACTTC. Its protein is CASIGPNYEQYF.

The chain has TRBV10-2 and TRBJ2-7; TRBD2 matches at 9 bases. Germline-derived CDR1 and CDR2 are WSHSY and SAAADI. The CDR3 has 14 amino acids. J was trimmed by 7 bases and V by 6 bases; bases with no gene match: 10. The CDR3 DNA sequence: TGCGCCAGCAGCCCCTTGGCGGGAGGGCGTGAGCAGTACTTC. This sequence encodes CASSPLAGGREQYF.

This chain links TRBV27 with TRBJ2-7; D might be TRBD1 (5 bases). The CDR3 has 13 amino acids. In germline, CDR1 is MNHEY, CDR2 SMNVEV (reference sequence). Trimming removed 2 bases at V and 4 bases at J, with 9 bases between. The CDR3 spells CASSLSQGYEQYF. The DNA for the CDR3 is TGTGCCAGCAGTTTAAGCCAGGGTTACGAGCAGTACTTC.

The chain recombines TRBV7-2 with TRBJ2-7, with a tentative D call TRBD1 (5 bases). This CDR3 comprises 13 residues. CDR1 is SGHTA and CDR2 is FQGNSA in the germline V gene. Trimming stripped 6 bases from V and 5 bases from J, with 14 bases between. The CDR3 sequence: CASSGVRVHEQYF. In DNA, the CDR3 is TGTGCCAGCAGTGGGGTCAGGGTCCACGAGCAGTACTTC.

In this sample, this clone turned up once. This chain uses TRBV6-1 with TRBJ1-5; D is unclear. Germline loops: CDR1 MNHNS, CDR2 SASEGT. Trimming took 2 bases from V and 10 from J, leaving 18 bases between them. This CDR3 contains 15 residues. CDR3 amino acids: CASSERAGRGLPQHF. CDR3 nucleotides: TGTGCCAGCAGTGAAAGGGCCGGTCGCGGTCTTCCCCAGCATTTT.

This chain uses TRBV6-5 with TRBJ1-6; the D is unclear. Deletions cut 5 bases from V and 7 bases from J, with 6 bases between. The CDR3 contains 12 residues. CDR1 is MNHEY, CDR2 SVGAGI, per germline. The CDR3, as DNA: TGTGCCAGCAGTGAAGGGAATTCACCCCTCCACTTT. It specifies CASSEGNSPLHF.

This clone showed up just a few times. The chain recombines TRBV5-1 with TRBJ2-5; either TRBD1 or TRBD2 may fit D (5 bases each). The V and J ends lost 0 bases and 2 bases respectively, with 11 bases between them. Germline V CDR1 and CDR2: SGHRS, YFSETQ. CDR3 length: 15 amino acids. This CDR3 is CASSLAGTTQETQYF. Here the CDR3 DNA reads TGCGCCAGCAGCTTGGCCGGGACGACACAAGAGACCCAGTACTTC.

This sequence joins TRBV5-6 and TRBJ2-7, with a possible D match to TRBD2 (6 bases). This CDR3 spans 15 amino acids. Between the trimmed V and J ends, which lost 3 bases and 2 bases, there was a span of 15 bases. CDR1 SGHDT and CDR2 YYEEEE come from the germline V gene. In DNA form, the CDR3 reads TGTGCCAGCAGCTCCCGTCTGCGGGGCGCCTACGAGCAGTACTTC. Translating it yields CASSSRLRGAYEQYF.

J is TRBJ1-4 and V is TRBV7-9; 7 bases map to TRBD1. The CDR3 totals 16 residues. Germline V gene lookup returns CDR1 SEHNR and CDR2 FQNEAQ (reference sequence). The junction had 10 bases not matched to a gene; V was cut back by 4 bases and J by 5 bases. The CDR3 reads CASSSSTGTENEKLFF. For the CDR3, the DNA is TGTGCCAGCAGCTCTTCGACCGGGACAGAGAATGAAAAACTGTTTTTT.